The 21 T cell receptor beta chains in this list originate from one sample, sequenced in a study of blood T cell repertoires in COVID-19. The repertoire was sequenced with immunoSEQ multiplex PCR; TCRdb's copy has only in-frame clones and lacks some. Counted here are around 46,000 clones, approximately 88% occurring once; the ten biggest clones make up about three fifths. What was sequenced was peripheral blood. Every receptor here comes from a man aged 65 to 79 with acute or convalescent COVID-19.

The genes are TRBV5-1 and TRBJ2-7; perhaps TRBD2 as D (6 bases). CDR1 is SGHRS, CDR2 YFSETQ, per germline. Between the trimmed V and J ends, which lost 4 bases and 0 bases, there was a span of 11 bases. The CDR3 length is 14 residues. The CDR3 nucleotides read TGCGCCAGCAGCCCGGACGGGGGCTCCTACGAGCAGTACTTC. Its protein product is CASSPDGGSYEQYF.

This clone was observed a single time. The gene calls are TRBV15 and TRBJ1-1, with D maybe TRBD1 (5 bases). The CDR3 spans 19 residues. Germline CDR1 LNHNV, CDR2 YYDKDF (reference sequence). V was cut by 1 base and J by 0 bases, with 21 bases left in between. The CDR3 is CATSRAHSSRGSLNTEAFF. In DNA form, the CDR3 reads TGTGCCACCAGCAGAGCCCATTCTTCCCGGGGGTCTTTGAACACTGAAGCTTTCTTT.

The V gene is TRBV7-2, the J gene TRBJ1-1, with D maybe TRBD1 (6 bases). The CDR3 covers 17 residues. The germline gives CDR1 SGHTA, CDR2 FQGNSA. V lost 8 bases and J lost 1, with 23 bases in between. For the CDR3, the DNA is TGTGCCAGCCTCCCTCCTAAACAGGGATTTAAGAACACTGAAGCTTTCTTT. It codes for CASLPPKQGFKNTEAFF.

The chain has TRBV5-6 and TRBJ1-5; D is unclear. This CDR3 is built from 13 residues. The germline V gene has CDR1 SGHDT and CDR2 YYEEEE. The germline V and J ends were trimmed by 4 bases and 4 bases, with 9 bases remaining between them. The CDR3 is CASSPGGNQPQHF. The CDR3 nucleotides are TGTGCCAGCAGCCCGGGAGGAAATCAGCCCCAGCATTTT.

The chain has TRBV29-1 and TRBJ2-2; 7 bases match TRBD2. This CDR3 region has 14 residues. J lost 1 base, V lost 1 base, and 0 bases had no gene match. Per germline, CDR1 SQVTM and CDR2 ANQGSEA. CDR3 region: CSVEAGGNTGELFF. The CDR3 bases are TGCAGCGTTGAAGCGGGAGGGAACACCGGGGAGCTGTTTTTT.

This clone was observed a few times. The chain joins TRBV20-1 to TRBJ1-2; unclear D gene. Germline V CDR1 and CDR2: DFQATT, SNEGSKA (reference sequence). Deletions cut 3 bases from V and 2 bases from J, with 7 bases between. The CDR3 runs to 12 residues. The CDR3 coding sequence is TGCAGTGCTAGTTCAGGAAACTATGGCTACACCTTC. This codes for CSASSGNYGYTF.

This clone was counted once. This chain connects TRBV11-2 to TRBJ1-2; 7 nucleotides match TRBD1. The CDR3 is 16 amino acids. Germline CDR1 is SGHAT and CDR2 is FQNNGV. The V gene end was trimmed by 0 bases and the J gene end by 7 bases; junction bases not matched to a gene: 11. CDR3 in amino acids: CASSLDREGAMGGYTF. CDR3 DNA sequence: TGTGCCAGCAGCTTAGATCGGGAGGGGGCGATGGGTGGCTACACCTTC. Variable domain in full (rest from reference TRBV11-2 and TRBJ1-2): EAGVAQSPRYKIIEKRQSVAFWCNPISGHATLYWYQQILGQGPKLLIQFQNNGVVDDSQLPKDRFSAERLKGVDSTLKIQPAKLEDSAVYLCASSLDREGAMGGYTFGSGTRLTVV.

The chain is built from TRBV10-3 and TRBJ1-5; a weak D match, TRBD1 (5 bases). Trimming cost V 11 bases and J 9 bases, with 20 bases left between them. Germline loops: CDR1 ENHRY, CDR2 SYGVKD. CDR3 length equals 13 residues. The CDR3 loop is CAASGGIILPQHF. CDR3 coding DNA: TGTGCCGCTTCGGGGGGAATTATACTGCCCCAGCATTTT.

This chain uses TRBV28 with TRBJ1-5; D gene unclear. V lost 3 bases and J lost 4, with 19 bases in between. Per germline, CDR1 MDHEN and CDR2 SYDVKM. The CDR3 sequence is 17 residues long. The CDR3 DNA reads TGTGCCAGCAGTTTTTTTGGTGTCGGGGTAGGTAATCAGCCCCAGCATTTT. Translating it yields CASSFFGVGVGNQPQHF.

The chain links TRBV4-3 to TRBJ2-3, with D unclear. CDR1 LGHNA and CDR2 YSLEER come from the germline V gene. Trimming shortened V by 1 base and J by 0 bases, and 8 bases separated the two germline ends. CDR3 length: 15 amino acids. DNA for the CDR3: TGCGCCAGCAGCCAAGCAAGTACAAGCACAGATACGCAGTATTTT. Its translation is CASSQASTSTDTQYF.

The chain's CDR3 is CASREHGQGVAISTDTQYF. The CDR3 region has the DNA TGTGCCAGTAGAGAGCACGGACAGGGGGTCGCCATTAGCACAGATACGCAGTATTTT. The gene calls are TRBV19 and TRBJ2-3, with TRBD1 matching over 10 bases. CDR1 and CDR2 (germline): LNHDA, SQIVND (reference sequence). The CDR3 loop spans 19 amino acids. The junction had 15 bases not matched to a gene; V was cut back by 6 bases and J by 0 bases.

The CDR3 protein is CASSLAAAVNYGYTF. The CDR3 nucleotides read TGTGCCAGCAGCTTAGCTGCCGCGGTCAACTATGGCTACACCTTC. The genes are TRBV7-9 and TRBJ1-2, with unresolved D. CDR1 is SEHNR and CDR2 is FQNEAQ in the germline V gene (reference sequence). V gave up 0 bases and J gave up 2 bases, with 10 bases separating them. This CDR3 region has 15 residues.

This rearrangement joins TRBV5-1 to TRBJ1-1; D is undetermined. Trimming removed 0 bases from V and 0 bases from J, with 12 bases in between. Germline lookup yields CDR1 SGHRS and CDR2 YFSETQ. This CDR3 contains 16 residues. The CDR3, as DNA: TGCGCCAGCAGCTTGGGGGAGATAGGATTGAACACTGAAGCTTTCTTT. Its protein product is CASSLGEIGLNTEAFF.

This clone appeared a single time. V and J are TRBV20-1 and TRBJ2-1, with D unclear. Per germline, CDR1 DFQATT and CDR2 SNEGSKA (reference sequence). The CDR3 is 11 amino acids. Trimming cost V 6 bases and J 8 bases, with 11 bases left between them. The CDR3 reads CSAEEWHEQFF. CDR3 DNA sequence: TGCAGTGCCGAAGAATGGCATGAGCAGTTCTTC.

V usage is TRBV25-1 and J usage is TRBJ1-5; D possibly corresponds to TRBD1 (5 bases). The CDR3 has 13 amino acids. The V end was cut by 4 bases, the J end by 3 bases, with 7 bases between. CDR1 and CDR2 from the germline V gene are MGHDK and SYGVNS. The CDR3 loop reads CASSGGVNQPQHF. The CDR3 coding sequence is TGTGCCAGCAGTGGGGGGGTCAATCAGCCCCAGCATTTT.

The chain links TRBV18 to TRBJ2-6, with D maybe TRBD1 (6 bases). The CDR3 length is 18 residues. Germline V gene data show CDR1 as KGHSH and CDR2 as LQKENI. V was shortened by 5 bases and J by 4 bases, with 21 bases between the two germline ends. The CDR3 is CASSTRLARGPGANVLTF. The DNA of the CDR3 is TGTGCCAGCTCAACCCGACTCGCCAGGGGCCCCGGGGCCAACGTCCTGACTTTC.

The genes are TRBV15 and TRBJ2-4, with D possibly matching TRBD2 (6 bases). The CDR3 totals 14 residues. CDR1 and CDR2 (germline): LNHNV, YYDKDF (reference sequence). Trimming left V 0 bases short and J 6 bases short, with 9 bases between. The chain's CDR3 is CATSRDDGGNIQYF. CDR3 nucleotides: TGTGCCACCAGCAGAGATGACGGGGGAAACATTCAGTACTTC.

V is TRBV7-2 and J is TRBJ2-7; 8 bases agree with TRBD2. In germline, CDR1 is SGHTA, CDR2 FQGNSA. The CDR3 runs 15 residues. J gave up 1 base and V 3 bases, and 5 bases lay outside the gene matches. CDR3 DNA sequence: TGTGCCAGCAGCTTGAAGGTAGCGGGGTCCTACGAGCAGTACTTC. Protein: CASSLKVAGSYEQYF.

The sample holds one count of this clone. As DNA, the CDR3 is TGTGCCAGCGCGTCGCGGGGGGAACAGCCCCAGCATTTT. This gives the protein CASASRGEQPQHF. The J gene is TRBJ1-5, the V gene TRBV6-5, with D maybe TRBD1 (5 bases). The V gene lost 8 bases and the J gene lost 7 bases, with 15 bases spanning the gap. The V gene's germline CDR1 is MNHEY and CDR2 SVGAGI. The CDR3 is made up of 13 amino acids.

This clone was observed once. The CDR3 DNA follows: TGCGCCAGCAGCGACACAGGGGGCAGTGGTGAAAAACTGTTTTTT. It yields the protein CASSDTGGSGEKLFF. This rearrangement joins TRBV4-3 to TRBJ1-4; 9 nucleotides align to TRBD1. Germline V CDR1 and CDR2: LGHNA, YSLEER. This CDR3 region has 15 residues. Trimming removed 5 bases from V and 7 bases from J; junction bases left unmatched: 8.

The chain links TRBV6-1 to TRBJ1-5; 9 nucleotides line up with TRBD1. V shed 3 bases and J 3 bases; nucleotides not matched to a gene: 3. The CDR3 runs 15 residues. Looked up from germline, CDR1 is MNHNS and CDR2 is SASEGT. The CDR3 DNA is TGTGCCAGCAGTGATGGACAGGGGTACAATCAGCCCCAGCATTTT. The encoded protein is CASSDGQGYNQPQHF.